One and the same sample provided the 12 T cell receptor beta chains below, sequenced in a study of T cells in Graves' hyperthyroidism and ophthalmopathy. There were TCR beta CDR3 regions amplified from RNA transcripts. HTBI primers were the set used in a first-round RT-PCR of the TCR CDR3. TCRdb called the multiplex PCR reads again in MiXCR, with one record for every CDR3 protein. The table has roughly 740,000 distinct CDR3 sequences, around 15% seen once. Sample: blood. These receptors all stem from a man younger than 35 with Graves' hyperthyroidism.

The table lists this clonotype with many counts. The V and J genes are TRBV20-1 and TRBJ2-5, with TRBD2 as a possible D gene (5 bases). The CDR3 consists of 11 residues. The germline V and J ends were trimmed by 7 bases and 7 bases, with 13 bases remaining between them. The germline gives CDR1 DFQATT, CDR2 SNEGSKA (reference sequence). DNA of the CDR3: TGCAGTGGACGGGGTGCGGGGACCCAGTACTTC. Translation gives CSGRGAGTQYF.

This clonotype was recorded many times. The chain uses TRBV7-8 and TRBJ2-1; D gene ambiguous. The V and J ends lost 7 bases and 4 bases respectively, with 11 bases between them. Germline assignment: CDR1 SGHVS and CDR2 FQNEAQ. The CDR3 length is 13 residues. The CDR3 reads CASTDGSYNEQFF. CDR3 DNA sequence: TGTGCCAGCACCGACGGGTCTTACAATGAGCAGTTCTTC.

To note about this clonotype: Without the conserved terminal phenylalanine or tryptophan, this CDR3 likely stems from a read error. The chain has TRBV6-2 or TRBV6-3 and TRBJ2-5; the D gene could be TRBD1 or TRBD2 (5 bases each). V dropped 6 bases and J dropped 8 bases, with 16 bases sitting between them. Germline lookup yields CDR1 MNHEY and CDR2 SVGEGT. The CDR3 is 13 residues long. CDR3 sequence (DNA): TGTGCCAGCAGGCCTGGGACCCCAGGAACCCAGTACCTC. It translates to CASRPGTPGTQYL.

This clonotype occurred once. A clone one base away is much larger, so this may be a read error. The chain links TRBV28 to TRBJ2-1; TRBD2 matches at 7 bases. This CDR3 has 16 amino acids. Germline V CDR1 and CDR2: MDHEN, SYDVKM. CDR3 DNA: TGTGCCGGCAGTTTACGCGGGAGAGTCCCCTACAATGAGCAGTTCTTC. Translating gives CAGSLRGRVPYNEQFF.

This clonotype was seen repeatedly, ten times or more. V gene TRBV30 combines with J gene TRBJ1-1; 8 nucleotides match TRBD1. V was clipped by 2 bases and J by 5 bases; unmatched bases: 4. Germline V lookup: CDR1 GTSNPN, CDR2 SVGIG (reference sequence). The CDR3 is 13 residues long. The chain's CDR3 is CAWSKNRGTEAFF. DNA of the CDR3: TGTGCCTGGAGTAAAAACAGGGGGACTGAAGCTTTCTTT. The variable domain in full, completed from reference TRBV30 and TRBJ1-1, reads SQTIHQWPATLVQPVGSPLSLECTVEGTSNPNLYWYRQAAGRGLQLLFYSVGIGQISSEVPQNLSASRPQDRQFILSSKKLLLSDSGFYLCAWSKNRGTEAFFGQGTRLTVV.

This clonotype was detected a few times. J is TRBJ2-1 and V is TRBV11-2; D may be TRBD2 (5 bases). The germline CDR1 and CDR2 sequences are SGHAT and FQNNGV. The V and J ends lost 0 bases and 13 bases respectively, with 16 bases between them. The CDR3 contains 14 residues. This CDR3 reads CASSLDRAPGSQFF. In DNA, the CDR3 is TGTGCCAGCAGCTTAGATAGGGCCCCGGGATCCCAGTTCTTC.

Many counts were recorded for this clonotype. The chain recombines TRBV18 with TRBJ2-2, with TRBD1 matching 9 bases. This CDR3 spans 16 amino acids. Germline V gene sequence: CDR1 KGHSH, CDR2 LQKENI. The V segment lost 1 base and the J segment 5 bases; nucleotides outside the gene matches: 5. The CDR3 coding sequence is TGTGCCAGCTCACCACAACAGGGGGCGCCGACCGGGGAGCTGTTTTTT. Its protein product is CASSPQQGAPTGELFF.

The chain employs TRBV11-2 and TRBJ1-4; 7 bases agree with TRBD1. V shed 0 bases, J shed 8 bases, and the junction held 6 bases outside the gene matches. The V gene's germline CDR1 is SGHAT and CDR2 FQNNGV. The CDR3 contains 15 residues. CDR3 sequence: CASSLDHRGREKLFF. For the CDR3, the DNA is TGTGCCAGCAGCTTAGACCACAGGGGCAGAGAAAAACTGTTTTTT.

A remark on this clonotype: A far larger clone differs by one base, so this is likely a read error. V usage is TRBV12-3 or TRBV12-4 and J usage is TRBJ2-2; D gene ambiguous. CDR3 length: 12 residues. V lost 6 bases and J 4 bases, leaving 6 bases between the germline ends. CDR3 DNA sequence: TGTGCCAGCAGCCAACGCACCGGGGAGCTGTTTTTT. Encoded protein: CASSQRTGELFF.

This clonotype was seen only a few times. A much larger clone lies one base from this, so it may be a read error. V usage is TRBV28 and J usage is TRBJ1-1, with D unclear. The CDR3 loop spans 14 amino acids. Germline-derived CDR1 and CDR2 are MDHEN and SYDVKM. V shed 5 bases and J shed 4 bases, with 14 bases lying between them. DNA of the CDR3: TGTGCCAGCAGTCGGGCCCCGATGAGCACTGAAGCTTTCTTT. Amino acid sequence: CASSRAPMSTEAFF. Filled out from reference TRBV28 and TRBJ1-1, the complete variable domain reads DVKVTQSSRYLVKRTGEKVFLECVQDMDHENMFWYRQDPGLGLRLIYFSYDVKMKEKGDIPEGYSVSREKKERFSLILESASTNQTSMYLCASSRAPMSTEAFFGQGTRLTVV.

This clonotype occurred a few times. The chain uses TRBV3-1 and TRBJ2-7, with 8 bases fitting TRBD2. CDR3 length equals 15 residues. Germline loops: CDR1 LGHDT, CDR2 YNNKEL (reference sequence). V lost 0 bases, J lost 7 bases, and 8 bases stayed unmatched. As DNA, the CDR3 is TGTGCCAGCAGCCAAGATAACGGGAGGGCCGAGGAGCAGTACTTC. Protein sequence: CASSQDNGRAEEQYF.

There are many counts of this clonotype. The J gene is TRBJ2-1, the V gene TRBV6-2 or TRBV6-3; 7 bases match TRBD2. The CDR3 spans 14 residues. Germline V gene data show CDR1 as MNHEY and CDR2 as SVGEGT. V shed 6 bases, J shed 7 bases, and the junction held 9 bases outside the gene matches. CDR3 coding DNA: TGTGCCAGCAGAAGATTCGGGGGGAGGAATGAGCAGTTCTTC. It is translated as CASRRFGGRNEQFF.